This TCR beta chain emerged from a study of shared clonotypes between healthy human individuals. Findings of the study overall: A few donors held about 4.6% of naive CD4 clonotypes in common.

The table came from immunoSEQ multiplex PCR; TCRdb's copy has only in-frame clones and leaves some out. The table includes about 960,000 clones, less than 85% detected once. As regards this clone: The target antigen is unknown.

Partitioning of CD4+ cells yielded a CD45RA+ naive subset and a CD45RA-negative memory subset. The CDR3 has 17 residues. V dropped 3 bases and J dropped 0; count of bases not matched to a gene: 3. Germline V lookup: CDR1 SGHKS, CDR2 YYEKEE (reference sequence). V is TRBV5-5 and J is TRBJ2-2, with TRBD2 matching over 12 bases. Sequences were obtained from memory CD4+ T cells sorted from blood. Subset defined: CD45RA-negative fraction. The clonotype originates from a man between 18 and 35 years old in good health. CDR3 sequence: CASSSGTSGPNTGELFF. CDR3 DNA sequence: TGTGCCAGCAGCTCCGGGACTAGCGGGCCGAACACCGGGGAGCTGTTTTTT.